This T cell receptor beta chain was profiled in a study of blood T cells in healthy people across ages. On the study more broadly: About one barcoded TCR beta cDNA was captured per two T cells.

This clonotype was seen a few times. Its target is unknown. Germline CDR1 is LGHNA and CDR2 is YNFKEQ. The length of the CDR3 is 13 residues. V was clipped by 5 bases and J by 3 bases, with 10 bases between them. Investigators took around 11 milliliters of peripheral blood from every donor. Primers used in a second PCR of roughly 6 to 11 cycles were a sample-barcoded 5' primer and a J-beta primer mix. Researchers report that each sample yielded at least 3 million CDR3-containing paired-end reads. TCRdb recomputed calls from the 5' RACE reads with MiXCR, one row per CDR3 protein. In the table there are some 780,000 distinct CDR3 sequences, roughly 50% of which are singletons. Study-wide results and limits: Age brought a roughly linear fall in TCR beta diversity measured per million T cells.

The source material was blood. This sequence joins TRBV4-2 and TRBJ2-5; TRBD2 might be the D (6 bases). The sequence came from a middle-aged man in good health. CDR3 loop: CASSRTIEETQYF. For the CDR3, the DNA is TGTGCCAGCAGCAGGACTATCGAAGAGACCCAGTACTTC.